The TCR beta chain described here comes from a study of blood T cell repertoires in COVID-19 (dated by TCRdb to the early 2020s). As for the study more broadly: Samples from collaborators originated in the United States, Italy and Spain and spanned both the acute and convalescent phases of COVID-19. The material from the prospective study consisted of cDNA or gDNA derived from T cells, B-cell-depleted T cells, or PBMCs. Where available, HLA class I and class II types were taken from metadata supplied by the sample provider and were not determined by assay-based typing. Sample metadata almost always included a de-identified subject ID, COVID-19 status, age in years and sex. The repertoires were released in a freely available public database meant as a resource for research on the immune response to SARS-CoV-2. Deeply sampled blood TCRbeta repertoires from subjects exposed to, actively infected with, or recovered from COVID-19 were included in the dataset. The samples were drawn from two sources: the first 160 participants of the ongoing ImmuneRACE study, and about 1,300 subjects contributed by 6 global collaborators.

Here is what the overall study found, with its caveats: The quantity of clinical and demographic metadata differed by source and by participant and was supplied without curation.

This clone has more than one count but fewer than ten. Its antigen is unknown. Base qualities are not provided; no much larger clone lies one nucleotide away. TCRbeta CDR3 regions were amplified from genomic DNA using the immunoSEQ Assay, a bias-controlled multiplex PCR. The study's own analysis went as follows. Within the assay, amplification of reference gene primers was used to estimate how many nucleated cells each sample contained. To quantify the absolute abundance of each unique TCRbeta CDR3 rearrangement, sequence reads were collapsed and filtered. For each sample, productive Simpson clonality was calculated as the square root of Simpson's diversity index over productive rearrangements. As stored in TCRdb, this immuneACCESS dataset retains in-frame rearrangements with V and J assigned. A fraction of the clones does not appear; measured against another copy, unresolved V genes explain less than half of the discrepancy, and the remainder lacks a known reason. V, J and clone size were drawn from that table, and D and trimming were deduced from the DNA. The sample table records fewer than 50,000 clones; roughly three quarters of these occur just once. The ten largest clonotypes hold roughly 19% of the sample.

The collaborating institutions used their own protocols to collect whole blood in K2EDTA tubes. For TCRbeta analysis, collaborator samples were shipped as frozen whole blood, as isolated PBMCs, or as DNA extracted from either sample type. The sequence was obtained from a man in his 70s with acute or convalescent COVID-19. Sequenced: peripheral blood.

The CDR3 loop reads CSASEQMYGYTF. The nucleotide sequence reads as follows: TGCAGTGCTAGTGAACAGATGTATGGCTACACCTTC. This sequence uses TRBV20-1 and TRBJ1-2; confidence is insufficient to name the D gene. Based on the germline V gene (reference sequence), the CDR1 and CDR2 sequences are DFQATT and SNEGSKA. The CDR3, from cysteine to phenylalanine, totals 12 residues. Only the CDR3 DNA is retained, 36 bases long and in frame from the first base. Trimming at the junction amounts to 3 bases on V and 5 bases on J, and the germline ends lie 10 bases apart.